The 16 T cell receptor beta chains below all came from one sample that was sequenced in a study of T-cell reconstitution after alpha-beta-depleted transplantation in children. A library of TCRbeta sequences, prepared with unique molecular identifiers, was generated. TCRdb re-called the PCR reads with MiXCR, one entry per CDR3 protein. The profile shows some 600,000 distinct CDR3 sequences, roughly 17% of them singletons. This specimen was PBMCs from the stem cell graft donor, taken from the stem cell graft. These receptors originate from a human donor who donated a stem cell graft to a child with acute myeloid leukemia.

There are many counts of this clonotype. This rearrangement joins TRBV7-2 to TRBJ1-1; 10 bases map to TRBD1. With V trimmed by 2 bases and J by 5 bases, 5 bases remained unmatched. CDR1 SGHTA and CDR2 FQGNSA come from the germline V gene. The CDR3 contains 15 residues. The CDR3 DNA sequence: TGTGCCAGCAGCTTACGGACAGGGGGATATACTGAAGCTTTCTTT. This translates into CASSLRTGGYTEAFF.

V is TRBV29-1 and J is TRBJ2-3; a weak D match, TRBD2 (6 bases). The CDR3 totals 13 residues. Deletions cut 7 bases from V and 3 bases from J, with 14 bases between. Per germline, CDR1 SQVTM and CDR2 ANQGSEA. The CDR3 protein is CSAIGGVTDTQYF. Written as DNA, the CDR3 is TGCAGCGCTATTGGCGGGGTGACAGATACGCAGTATTTT.

The rearrangement joins TRBV12-3 or TRBV12-4 to TRBJ1-1; TRBD1 might be the D (5 bases). The CDR3 has 15 amino acids. V shed 3 bases and J shed 1 base, with 12 bases lying between them. CDR3 DNA: TGTGCCAGCAGTTTTGAAGGGACTCCGAACACTGAAGCTTTCTTT. This codes for CASSFEGTPNTEAFF.

This clonotype showed up many times. The chain is built from TRBV12-3 or TRBV12-4 and TRBJ2-2; D is undetermined. This CDR3 is built from 15 residues. V was cut by 3 bases and J by 0 bases, with 8 bases left in between. Written as DNA, the CDR3 is TGTGCCAGCAGTTTTAGGCGTGCGAACACCGGGGAGCTGTTTTTT. It specifies CASSFRRANTGELFF.

This chain links TRBV20-1 with TRBJ1-3; D remains ambiguous. CDR3 length: 14 amino acids. CDR1 and CDR2 from the germline V gene are DFQATT and SNEGSKA (reference sequence). Trimming removed 6 bases from V and 0 bases from J, with 12 bases in between. CDR3 bases: TGCAGTGCCGTGGGCCGGGACTCTGGAAACACCATATATTTT. It encodes CSAVGRDSGNTIYF.

This clonotype has a handful of counts. V gene TRBV7-6 combines with J gene TRBJ1-6, with 9 bases lining up with TRBD1. CDR1 is SGHVS, CDR2 FNYEAQ, per germline. V lost 1 base, J lost 10 bases, and 8 bases stayed unmatched. This CDR3 is built from 16 residues. This CDR3 reads CASSLEGQGGSSPLHF. The DNA of the CDR3 is TGTGCCAGCAGCTTAGAGGGACAGGGAGGAAGCTCACCCCTCCACTTT.

This clonotype was seen at least ten times. The chain combines TRBV27 with TRBJ1-6; TRBD1 might be the D (6 bases). V was cut by 6 bases and J by 10 bases, with 16 bases left in between. This CDR3 contains 14 residues. Germline V CDR1 and CDR2: MNHEY, SMNVEV (reference sequence). The CDR3 reads CASSLGGAGSPLHF. CDR3 bases: TGTGCCAGCAGCCTAGGGGGGGCTGGATCACCCCTCCACTTT.

The sample holds many counts of this clonotype. V is TRBV29-1 and J is TRBJ1-1; 7 nucleotides agree with TRBD1. V dropped 6 bases and J dropped 5; count of bases not matched to a gene: 6. CDR3 size: 12 residues. The germline V gene encodes CDR1 SQVTM and CDR2 ANQGSEA. Here the CDR3 DNA reads TGCAGCGTGGAGGGGGCTAAGACTGAAGCTTTCTTT. This sequence encodes CSVEGAKTEAFF.

This clonotype was seen a handful of times. V and J are TRBV28 and TRBJ2-5; no definite D call. Trimming removed 4 bases from V and 9 bases from J, with 6 bases in between. The CDR3 spans 10 residues. Looked up from germline, CDR1 is MDHEN and CDR2 is SYDVKM. CDR3 nucleotides: TGTGCCAGCAGTTCTAGAGCCCAGTACTTC. Amino acids: CASSSRAQYF.

V and J are TRBV15 and TRBJ2-7, with D uncertain. The germline CDR1 and CDR2 sequences are LNHNV and YYDKDF (reference sequence). V was trimmed by 0 bases and J by 6 bases, leaving 15 bases between them. The CDR3 consists of 15 residues. In DNA, the CDR3 is TGTGCCACCAGCAGAGAGGTCACCCCGCAGAGCGAGCAGTACTTC. Amino acids: CATSREVTPQSEQYF.

The chain has TRBV6-1 and TRBJ2-3; no reliable D call. Germline lookup yields CDR1 MNHNS and CDR2 SASEGT. This CDR3 comprises 16 residues. Between the trimmed V and J ends, which lost 1 base and 4 bases, there was a span of 15 bases. As DNA, the CDR3 is TGTGCCAGCAGTGAAGGGGCAGCATTGGGCGCAGATACGCAGTATTTT. It specifies CASSEGAALGADTQYF.

This clonotype has a handful of counts. The rearrangement joins TRBV20-1 to TRBJ2-7, with 9 bases aligning to TRBD1. Germline V gives CDR1 DFQATT, CDR2 SNEGSKA (reference sequence). CDR3 length: 14 residues. V shed 1 base and J 5 bases; nucleotides not matched to a gene: 6. The CDR3 sequence: CSARAGTGPDEQYF. DNA for the CDR3: TGCAGTGCTAGAGCCGGGACAGGGCCCGACGAGCAGTACTTC.

This clonotype was observed many times. The chain uses TRBV12-3 or TRBV12-4 and TRBJ2-1; maybe TRBD2 (5 bases). The CDR3 has 14 residues. V lost 5 bases, J lost 4 bases, and 12 bases lay in between. This chain's CDR3 is CASSPRTAYNEQFF. In DNA, the CDR3 is TGTGCCAGCAGTCCCCGGACTGCGTACAATGAGCAGTTCTTC.

This chain joins TRBV5-1 and TRBJ1-1, with a possible D match to TRBD1 (6 bases). CDR3 length: 17 amino acids. The V end was cut by 5 bases, the J end by 0 bases, with 20 bases between. Germline values: CDR1 SGHRS, CDR2 YFSETQ. CDR3 DNA: TGCGCCAGCAGTCAGGAGGGACAAATCCACCTGAACACTGAAGCTTTCTTT. Protein product: CASSQEGQIHLNTEAFF.

The chain uses TRBV2 and TRBJ2-1, with D uncertain. The CDR3 covers 13 residues. Trimming stripped 2 bases from V and 6 bases from J, with 8 bases between. Germline V gives CDR1 SNHLY, CDR2 FYNNEI. CDR3 in DNA: TGTGCCAGCAGTGAAAGTCCTGTCAATGAGCAGTTCTTC. Amino acid sequence: CASSESPVNEQFF.

This clonotype showed up many times. The chain recombines TRBV20-1 with TRBJ2-3, with D possibly called TRBD1 or TRBD2 (6 bases each). Per the germline V gene, CDR1 is DFQATT and CDR2 is SNEGSKA (reference sequence). The CDR3 is 15 amino acids. V lost 3 bases and J lost 3, with 16 bases in between. The CDR3 here is CSASGGQLSTDTQYF. The CDR3 DNA sequence: TGCAGTGCTAGCGGGGGCCAACTGTCTACAGATACGCAGTATTTT.